This T cell receptor (beta chain) was sequenced during a study of post-analysis software for immune sequencing data. Study-level points and caveats: In patients, about five TRBV segments were more frequent than in controls, with TRBV5-6, TRBV5-1 and TRBV20-1 among them.

Details on this clonotype: The antigen is undetermined.

TCR beta libraries were prepared from cDNA with unique molecular identifiers. From the PCR reads, TCRdb called clonotypes with MiXCR, one entry per CDR3 protein. The sample has roughly 730,000 distinct CDR3 sequences, 25% to 30% seen once. The CDR3 consists of 13 residues. V dropped 2 bases and J dropped 2 bases, with 8 bases sitting between them. CDR1 and CDR2 (germline): DFQATT, SNEGSKA (reference sequence). V gene TRBV20-1 combines with J gene TRBJ2-3; D not resolved. The sequenced material came from blood. The sequence derives from a girl under 18 with multiple sclerosis. Written as DNA, the CDR3 is TGCAGTGCTAGATGGCGGTACACAGATACGCAGTATTTT. Protein product: CSARWRYTDTQYF.